This entry concerns a single TCR beta chain. This entry is derived from a study of OX40 agonist ivuxolimab in advanced cancers. The length of the CDR3 is 13 residues. V gave up 10 bases and J gave up 6 bases; unmatched junction bases: 10. Germline values: CDR1 MDHEN, CDR2 SYDVKM. Generated by immunoSEQ multiplex PCR, the TCRdb table keeps only in-frame clones and is missing some. Here the sample spans under 20,000 clones, about 80% being singletons. This chain links TRBV28 with TRBJ1-2; 8 nucleotides line up with TRBD1. This sequence was found in an adult with an advanced solid tumor such as melanoma, head and neck, liver or kidney cancer. The sample consisted of CD4+ or CD8+ T cells sorted from blood, taken in a trial of the OX40 agonist ivuxolimab. Written as DNA, the CDR3 is TGTGCCACCACTGACAGGGGCTTTAATGGCTACACCTTC. Protein product: CATTDRGFNGYTF.